This T cell receptor (beta chain) is drawn from a study of Graves' ophthalmopathy and Graves' hyperthyroidism. RNA transcripts served as template for amplifying TCR beta CDR3 sequences. The first round was an RT-PCR with HTBI primers, and the second round was a multiplex PCR. TCRdb re-derived calls from the multiplex PCR reads in MiXCR, one entry per CDR3 protein. Here the sample spans 200,000 to 250,000 distinct CDR3 sequences, around 42% being singletons. Having ophthalmopathy, the donors showed moderate-to-severe activity, CAS ≥3 and NOSPECS ≥4, with disease lasting under 3 months. Each diagnosis was determined on the basis of clinical symptoms, serum thyroxine, TRAb, thyroid ultrasound and orbital computed tomography. About this clonotype itself: Its antigen remains unidentified.

Study-level findings and limits: Classification of ophthalmopathy versus stable hyperthyroidism by a 13-signature model yielded around 88% sensitivity and about 83% specificity. In blood, most expanded thyroid clonotypes above 0.001 frequency were also detected.

The CDR3 extends over 15 amino acids. J gave up 6 bases and V 2 bases, and 6 bases lay outside the gene matches. Germline-derived CDR1 and CDR2 are LGHDT and YNNKEL (reference sequence). The origin of this receptor is an adult man with Graves' ophthalmopathy. The sample consisted of peripheral blood. This chain uses TRBV3-1 with TRBJ1-2; 10 bases agree with TRBD1. The CDR3 DNA is TGTGCCAGCAGCCAATCTGTCGGGACAGGGGATGGCTACACCTTC. This codes for CASSQSVGTGDGYTF.